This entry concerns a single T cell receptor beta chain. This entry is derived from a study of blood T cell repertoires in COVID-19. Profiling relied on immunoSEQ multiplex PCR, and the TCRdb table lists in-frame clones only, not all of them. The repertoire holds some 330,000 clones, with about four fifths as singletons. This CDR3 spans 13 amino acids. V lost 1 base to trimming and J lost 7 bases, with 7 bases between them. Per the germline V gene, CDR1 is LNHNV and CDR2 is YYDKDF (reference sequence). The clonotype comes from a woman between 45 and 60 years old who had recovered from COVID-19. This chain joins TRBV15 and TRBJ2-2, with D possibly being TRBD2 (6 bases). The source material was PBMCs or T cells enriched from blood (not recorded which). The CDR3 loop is CATSRAEGGELFF. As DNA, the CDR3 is TGTGCCACCAGCAGAGCGGAGGGCGGGGAGCTGTTTTTT.